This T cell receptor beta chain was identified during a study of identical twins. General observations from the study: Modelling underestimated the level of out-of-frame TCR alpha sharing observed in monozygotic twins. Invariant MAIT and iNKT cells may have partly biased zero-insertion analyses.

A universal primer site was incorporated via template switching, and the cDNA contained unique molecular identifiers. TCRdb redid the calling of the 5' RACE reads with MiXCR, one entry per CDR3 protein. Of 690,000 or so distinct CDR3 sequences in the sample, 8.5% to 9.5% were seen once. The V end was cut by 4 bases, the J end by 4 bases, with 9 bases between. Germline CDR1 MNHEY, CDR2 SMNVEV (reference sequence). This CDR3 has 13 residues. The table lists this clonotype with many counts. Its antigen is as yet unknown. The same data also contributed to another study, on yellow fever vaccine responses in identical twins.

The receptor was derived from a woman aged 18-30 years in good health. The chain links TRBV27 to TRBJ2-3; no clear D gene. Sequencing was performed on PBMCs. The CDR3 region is CASSWARADTQYF. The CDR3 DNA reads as TGTGCCAGCAGTTGGGCCCGGGCAGATACGCAGTATTTT.